This passage covers 5 T cell receptor beta chains from one sample sequenced in a study of memory CD4+ T cells and cytomegalovirus serostatus. Some clones are missing from TCRdb's copy, which holds only in-frame ones; the method was immunoSEQ multiplex PCR. The sample yields approximately 52,000 clones, around 82% seen once. The sort gate was single viable CD3+CD4+CD8-CD45RO+ cells for memory CD4+ T cells. The specimen sequenced was memory CD4+ T cells from blood. The receptors were gathered from an adult in good health and CMV-seronegative.

This clone was counted only a few times. The chain combines TRBV5-6 with TRBJ2-7; 10 bases line up with TRBD1. This CDR3 spans 15 amino acids. The V and J ends lost 3 bases and 6 bases, in that order; junction bases with no gene match: 9. Germline assignment: CDR1 SGHDT and CDR2 YYEEEE. The CDR3 DNA is TGTGCCAGCAGCTCCCAGGGACAGGGGATCTTCGAGCAGTACTTC. Translation: CASSSQGQGIFEQYF.

By share of the sample, this clone is medium-sized. CDR3 in DNA: TGTGCCAGCAGGGAGGGAAATTCACCCCTCCACTTT. Translated, it gives CASREGNSPLHF. The V call is TRBV7-9, the J call TRBJ1-6; D uncertain. The CDR3 extends over 12 amino acids. CDR1 is SEHNR, CDR2 FQNEAQ, per germline (reference sequence). Trimming took off 6 bases at V and 7 bases at J, with 7 bases between the two ends.

J is TRBJ1-5 and V is TRBV6-1; D is unclear. CDR1 and CDR2 (germline): MNHNS, SASEGT. V lost 3 bases and J lost 8, with 11 bases in between. The CDR3 consists of 13 residues. CDR3 sequence: CASSDKGREPQHF. DNA for the CDR3: TGTGCCAGCAGTGATAAAGGGAGGGAGCCCCAGCATTTT.

Remarks on this clone: Without the conserved terminal phenylalanine or tryptophan, this CDR3 likely stems from a read error. The J gene is TRBJ1-2, the V gene TRBV4-1, with D hard to call. Trimming stripped 0 bases from V and 8 bases from J, with 10 bases between. The CDR3 is 13 amino acids. Germline-derived CDR1 and CDR2 are MGHRA and YSYEKL. The CDR3 region is CASSQEAASGYTL. Written as DNA, the CDR3 is TGCGCCAGCAGCCAAGAGGCGGCATCAGGCTACACCCTC.

The sample holds a few counts of this clone. The V and J genes are TRBV7-8 and TRBJ1-6, with D hard to call. Trimming removed 1 base from V and 10 bases from J, with 5 bases in between. The CDR3 contains 12 residues. The germline gives CDR1 SGHVS, CDR2 FQNEAQ. The DNA of the CDR3 is TGTGCCAGCAGCTTAGTAGGCTCACCCCTCCACTTT. Residues: CASSLVGSPLHF.